This TCR beta chain was observed in a study of lymphopenia after photon versus proton radiotherapy. General study findings and limits: Photon-treated patients lost naive T cells and TCR diversity; proton-treated stayed stable. Oligoclonal CD8+ Temra expansion after nadir drove photon patients' diversity drop. Larger post-nadir TCR diversity loss correlated inversely with survival in deceased patients. Survival link was tested only in deceased patients; proton benefit remains a possibility.

To note about this clone: Its cognate antigen is unknown.

Sequencing used immunoSEQ multiplex PCR; TCRdb keeps in-frame clones, though not all of them. The sample records roughly 29,000 clones, roughly 87% being singletons. Trimming cost V 2 bases and J 1 base, with 11 bases left between them. Per the germline V gene, CDR1 is MNHNS and CDR2 is SASEGT. This CDR3 contains 15 residues. This material consisted of peripheral blood, taken from a patient treated with proton-based radiotherapy. The clonotype comes from a woman aged 60 to 75 with cholangiocarcinoma. Some clones in this sample may be carry-over from other donors' samples. The chain carries TRBV6-1 and TRBJ1-2; weak D call: TRBD1 (5 bases). The CDR3: CASSELTGLNYGYTF. The CDR3 coding sequence is TGTGCCAGCAGTGAATTAACAGGACTTAACTATGGCTACACCTTC.